The sequence of this TCR beta chain was determined in a study of blood T cells in healthy people across ages. Study-wide results and caveats: Researchers said unsorted PBMCs prevented a conclusive naive versus antigen-experienced comparison. Relative to aged donors, long-lived donors carried more naive CD4+ cells and displayed higher diversity.

A second PCR of 7 to 11 cycles used a sample-barcoded 5' primer and a J-beta primer mix. TCRdb called the 5' RACE reads again in MiXCR, with one record for every CDR3 protein. The sample holds about 640,000 distinct CDR3 sequences, around 54% seen once. The CDR3 runs 16 residues. Germline V gene sequence: CDR1 SGHDN, CDR2 FVKESK. The J segment lost 10 bases and the V segment lost 4 bases, leaving 15 bases of the junction unmatched. This clonotype appeared a few times. Its antigen is as yet unknown. This sequence joins TRBV14 and TRBJ2-7; 11 bases fit TRBD2. Sequenced: blood. The receptor's source is a man aged 60 to 69 in good health. The CDR3 sequence is CASSPNPGLAVYGQYF. CDR3 sequence (DNA): TGTGCCAGCAGCCCGAACCCGGGACTAGCGGTCTACGGCCAGTACTTC.